These 13 T cell receptor beta chains were sequenced from one sample in a study of T-cell reconstitution after alpha-beta-depleted transplantation in children. For TCRbeta, the library was prepared with unique molecular identifiers. MiXCR was run by TCRdb on the PCR reads, yielding one entry per CDR3 protein. The sample lists about 980,000 distinct CDR3 sequences; about 29% were seen once. The sample consisted of PBMCs, mostly from graft donor cells, taken 360 days after TCRalphabeta/CD19-depleted stem cell transplant. The receptors stem from a boy under two years old who had a stem cell transplant for SCID, so the T cells may come from the graft donor.

This clonotype was counted a few times. This chain connects TRBV7-2 to TRBJ1-3, with D unclear. CDR3 size: 14 residues. Per the germline V gene, CDR1 is SGHTA and CDR2 is FQGNSA. V was trimmed by 5 bases and J by 0 bases, leaving 8 bases between them. Here the CDR3 reads CASSPGYSGNTIYF. In nucleotides, the CDR3 is TGTGCCAGCAGCCCCGGGTACTCTGGAAACACCATATATTTT.

J is TRBJ2-5 and V is TRBV5-1; D call uncertain. This CDR3 spans 13 amino acids. V was clipped by 2 bases and J by 4 bases, with 9 bases between them. The germline CDR1 and CDR2 sequences are SGHRS and YFSETQ. CDR3 protein: CASSFATGETQYF. The CDR3 DNA is TGCGCCAGCAGCTTTGCCACCGGAGAGACCCAGTACTTC.

The sample holds many counts of this clonotype. The CDR3 protein is CASSLDAAGSGELFF. Written as DNA, the CDR3 is TGTGCCAGCAGCTTAGATGCTGCAGGGTCCGGGGAGCTGTTTTTT. The rearrangement links TRBV11-3 to TRBJ2-2, with D possibly being TRBD1 (5 bases). Germline V CDR1 and CDR2: SGHNT, YENEEA. This CDR3 contains 15 residues. Trimming stripped 0 bases from V and 6 bases from J, with 11 bases between.

The genes are TRBV12-3 or TRBV12-4 and TRBJ1-1; D is possibly TRBD1 (5 bases). The ends were cut back, 3 bases at V and 0 bases at J, with 17 bases in the middle. The CDR3 covers 17 residues. CDR3 amino acids: CASSLFFRAPMNTEAFF. CDR3 bases: TGTGCCAGCAGTTTGTTTTTCAGGGCGCCGATGAACACTGAAGCTTTCTTT.

The chain has TRBV4-2 and TRBJ2-1; the D call may be TRBD1 or TRBD2 (6 bases each). The germline V and J ends were trimmed by 1 base and 9 bases, with 13 bases remaining between them. Per the germline V gene, CDR1 is LGHNA and CDR2 is YNFKEQ. This CDR3 region has 14 residues. The CDR3 reads CASSQGLGGREQFF. As DNA, the CDR3 is TGTGCCAGCAGCCAAGGTTTGGGGGGCCGTGAGCAGTTCTTC.

There are a few counts of this clonotype. V gene TRBV10-3 combines with J gene TRBJ2-5; D gene uncertain. Germline CDR1 reads ENHRY; CDR2 reads SYGVKD. V gave up 11 bases and J gave up 0 bases, with 13 bases separating them. The length of the CDR3 is 13 residues. CDR3 nucleotide sequence: TGTGCCGCCGGTGGGCGGAACCAAGAGACCCAGTACTTC. It encodes CAAGGRNQETQYF.

This rearrangement joins TRBV12-5 to TRBJ2-5; 9 nucleotides align to TRBD1. Germline loops: CDR1 LGHNT, CDR2 FRNRAP. V shed 9 bases and J 7 bases; nucleotides not matched to a gene: 6. The CDR3 totals 12 residues. The CDR3 bases are TGTGCTAGCTCCGGGACAGGGTGGACCCAGTACTTC. Its translation is CASSGTGWTQYF.

This chain uses TRBV3-1 with TRBJ2-7; D gene uncertain. Germline CDR1 is LGHDT and CDR2 is YNNKEL (reference sequence). Trimming pared 3 bases from V and 6 bases from J, leaving 12 bases between. This CDR3 is built from 13 residues. The CDR3 coding sequence is TGTGCCAGCAGCCATGCTCGGAAGGGCGAGCAGTACTTC. This encodes CASSHARKGEQYF.

The rearrangement joins TRBV20-1 to TRBJ2-7, with TRBD1 identical over 7 bases. This CDR3 has 17 residues. Trimming cost V 0 bases and J 6 bases; bases outside gene matches: 17. Germline CDR1 is DFQATT and CDR2 is SNEGSKA (reference sequence). CDR3 residues: CSARDLASRTGDLEQYF. The CDR3 nucleotides are TGCAGTGCTAGAGATTTAGCTTCCAGGACAGGAGATCTCGAGCAGTACTTC.

The rearrangement uses TRBV4-1 and TRBJ2-1; weak D call: TRBD2 (6 bases). Germline V gene data show CDR1 as MGHRA and CDR2 as YSYEKL. This CDR3 is built from 16 residues. The V and J ends lost 1 base and 5 bases respectively, with 15 bases between them. The CDR3 loop reads CASSQVTEGTDNEQFF. The CDR3 DNA sequence: TGCGCCAGCAGCCAAGTCACGGAGGGTACCGACAATGAGCAGTTCTTC.

This clonotype was observed a handful of times. The chain is built from TRBV15 and TRBJ2-5; D could derive from TRBD1 or TRBD2 (5 bases each). The V and J ends lost 2 bases and 5 bases respectively, with 15 bases between them. The germline V gene encodes CDR1 LNHNV and CDR2 YYDKDF (reference sequence). The CDR3 is 15 residues long. CDR3 bases: TGTGCCACCAGCAGACCCGGGACGGGGATGGAGACCCAGTACTTC. Translated, it gives CATSRPGTGMETQYF.

V is TRBV11-2 and J is TRBJ2-1, with 13 bases lining up with TRBD2. Germline lookup yields CDR1 SGHAT and CDR2 FQNNGV. The ends lost 4 bases at V and 4 bases at J; junction bases unmatched: 4. The CDR3 spans 16 residues. The CDR3 loop reads CASSWTSGGLYNEQFF. The CDR3 nucleotides read TGTGCCAGCAGCTGGACTAGCGGGGGTTTGTACAATGAGCAGTTCTTC.

This clonotype showed up just a few times. The chain has TRBV4-3 and TRBJ2-3; 7 bases align to TRBD2. The CDR3 has 17 amino acids. V was pared by 3 bases and J by 4 bases, with 13 bases of the junction left unmatched. Germline CDR1 reads LGHNA; CDR2 reads YSLEER. The CDR3: CASSHLPGEAGSDTQYF. CDR3 DNA: TGCGCCAGCAGCCATCTACCCGGAGAAGCGGGGTCAGATACGCAGTATTTT.